Listed here are 15 T cell receptor beta chains from one sample, sequenced in a study of cytotoxic CD8 clonotypes in ibrutinib-treated CLL. Clones were read by immunoSEQ multiplex PCR, and TCRdb kept only the in-frame ones, dropping some. The table records hundreds of thousands of clones, 70% of them present only once. This material consisted of PBMCs, taken after 24 months of ibrutinib treatment. These receptors came from a human donor with chronic lymphocytic leukemia.

The CDR3 is CASSAPSGPQSYPLYEQYF. CDR3 bases: TGTGCCAGCAGCGCACCTAGCGGGCCACAGAGTTACCCCCTTTACGAGCAGTACTTC. The rearrangement links TRBV7-9 to TRBJ2-7, with 8 bases fitting TRBD2. V lost 5 bases and J lost 4; bases outside the gene matches: 22. Germline V gives CDR1 SEHNR, CDR2 FQNEAQ (reference sequence). The CDR3 length is 19 residues.

The rearrangement uses TRBV29-1 and TRBJ2-3; TRBD2 agrees at 7 bases. The CDR3 has 15 amino acids. V dropped 2 bases and J dropped 5; count of bases not matched to a gene: 10. CDR1 is SQVTM and CDR2 is ANQGSEA in the germline V gene. The CDR3 protein is CSVEREGGSGDTQYF. CDR3 coding DNA: TGCAGCGTTGAAAGGGAGGGCGGGAGTGGAGATACGCAGTATTTT.

The chain recombines TRBV7-2 with TRBJ1-2; TRBD1 is a possible D gene (5 bases). This CDR3 has 14 residues. The V end was cut by 4 bases, the J end by 4 bases, with 13 bases between. Germline V gene sequence: CDR1 SGHTA, CDR2 FQGNSA. As DNA, the CDR3 is TGTGCCAGCAGCTCCGGATGGGGGGTCTATGGCTACACCTTC. Its protein product is CASSSGWGVYGYTF.

V gene TRBV28 combines with J gene TRBJ1-2; D is perhaps TRBD1 (5 bases). The V gene lost 7 bases and the J gene lost 1 base, with 13 bases spanning the gap. The length of the CDR3 is 14 residues. In germline, CDR1 is MDHEN, CDR2 SYDVKM. The CDR3 spells CASIAWGDNYGYTF. CDR3 coding DNA: TGTGCCAGCATCGCGTGGGGCGATAACTATGGCTACACCTTC.

V usage is TRBV6-6 and J usage is TRBJ2-1; 8 positions match TRBD2. Trimming at V came to 6 bases and at J to 7 bases, leaving 11 bases not matched to a gene. CDR3 length equals 15 residues. Germline V gene data show CDR1 as MNHNY and CDR2 as SVGAGI (reference sequence). The CDR3 spells CASRTTGTSANEQFF. Written as DNA, the CDR3 is TGTGCCAGCAGGACAACCGGGACTAGTGCAAATGAGCAGTTCTTC.

The CDR3: CASSVAGRRVGDTQYF. The DNA of the CDR3 is TGTGCCAGCAGCGTAGCGGGAAGGAGGGTGGGAGATACGCAGTATTTT. This sequence joins TRBV9 and TRBJ2-3, with D maybe TRBD2 (6 bases). With 0 bases removed from V and 5 bases from J, the gap between germline ends came to 16 bases. Germline CDR1 reads SGDLS; CDR2 reads YYNGEE. The CDR3 spans 16 residues.

This chain joins TRBV2 and TRBJ2-4, with D tentatively TRBD1 (5 bases). The CDR3 has 17 residues. V was clipped by 3 bases and J by 0 bases, with 15 bases between them. The germline CDR1 and CDR2 sequences are SNHLY and FYNNEI. DNA for the CDR3: TGTGCCAGCAGTGACTTTACTCAGGGTCGAGCCAAAAACATTCAGTACTTC. This translates into CASSDFTQGRAKNIQYF.

The chain combines TRBV4-2 with TRBJ2-7; no clear D gene. The ends were cut back, 2 bases at V and 1 base at J, with 9 bases in the middle. The CDR3 extends over 14 amino acids. Germline CDR1 LGHNA, CDR2 YNFKEQ. CDR3 in amino acids: CASSQSPFSYEQYF. For the CDR3, the DNA is TGTGCCAGCAGCCAATCCCCTTTTTCCTACGAGCAGTACTTC.

The V and J genes are TRBV4-1 and TRBJ2-1; D unclear. The V and J ends lost 0 bases and 6 bases respectively, with 9 bases between them. This CDR3 has 14 residues. Germline CDR1 and CDR2: MGHRA and YSYEKL. The CDR3 spells CASSQDLGSNEQFF. The DNA for the CDR3 is TGCGCCAGCAGCCAAGATCTAGGATCCAATGAGCAGTTCTTC.

The CDR3 is CASSLRGRAETQYF. The CDR3 nucleotides read TGTGCCAGCAGTCTTCGTGGCAGGGCAGAGACCCAGTACTTC. The rearrangement uses TRBV13 and TRBJ2-5; D might be TRBD1 (5 bases). V was trimmed by 6 bases and J by 4 bases, leaving 15 bases between them. Germline V gives CDR1 PRHDT, CDR2 FYEKMQ (reference sequence). The CDR3 extends over 14 amino acids.

The gene calls are TRBV5-4 and TRBJ2-1, with 10 bases aligning to TRBD2. The germline gives CDR1 SGHNT, CDR2 YYREEE (reference sequence). The CDR3 has 15 residues. With 4 bases clipped from V and 7 bases from J, the junction kept 8 bases outside the gene matches. CDR3: CASSPTSGRANEQFF. The CDR3 DNA is TGTGCCAGCAGCCCCACCAGCGGGAGGGCAAATGAGCAGTTCTTC.

The chain couples TRBV7-2 to TRBJ2-7; TRBD1 is a possible D gene (5 bases). Deletions cut 5 bases from V and 1 base from J, with 9 bases between. Germline CDR1 reads SGHTA; CDR2 reads FQGNSA. The CDR3 is made up of 13 amino acids. Here the CDR3 DNA reads TGTGCCAGCAGCCAACAGGTATCCTACGAGCAGTACTTC. This encodes CASSQQVSYEQYF.

The rearrangement links TRBV14 to TRBJ2-2, with TRBD2 as a possible D gene (5 bases). Germline V gene sequence: CDR1 SGHDN, CDR2 FVKESK. The CDR3 contains 15 residues. The V and J ends lost 4 bases and 2 bases respectively, with 11 bases between them. CDR3 region: CASSLTSTNTGELFF. DNA for the CDR3: TGTGCCAGCAGCCTCACTAGTACCAACACCGGGGAGCTGTTTTTT.

This sequence joins TRBV14 and TRBJ1-6, with a possible D match to TRBD1 (6 bases). CDR1 and CDR2 (germline): SGHDN, FVKESK. The CDR3 is made up of 14 amino acids. V shed 3 bases and J shed 8 bases, with 11 bases lying between them. CDR3 bases: TGTGCCAGCAGCCACACAGGGATTGATTCACCCCTCCACTTT. It specifies CASSHTGIDSPLHF.

This rearrangement joins TRBV7-8 to TRBJ1-5; TRBD1 might be the D (5 bases). V was clipped by 4 bases and J by 1 base, with 14 bases between them. The CDR3 runs 16 residues. CDR1 SGHVS and CDR2 FQNEAQ come from the germline V gene. The CDR3 region has the DNA TGTGCCAGCAGCTACCGAATGAACAGGAGCAATCAGCCCCAGCATTTT. It translates to CASSYRMNRSNQPQHF.